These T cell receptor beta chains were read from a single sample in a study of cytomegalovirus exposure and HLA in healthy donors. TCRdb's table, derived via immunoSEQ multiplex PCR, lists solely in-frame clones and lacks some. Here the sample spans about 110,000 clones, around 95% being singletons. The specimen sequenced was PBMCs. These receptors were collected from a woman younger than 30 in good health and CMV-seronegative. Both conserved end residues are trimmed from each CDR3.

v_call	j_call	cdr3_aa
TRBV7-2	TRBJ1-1	ASSLGGGAGLNTEAF
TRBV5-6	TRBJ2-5	ASSLGLAGQY
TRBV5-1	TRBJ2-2	ASSLVSGNTGELF
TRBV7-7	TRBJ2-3	ASSLGASTDTQY
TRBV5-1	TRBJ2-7	ASSLGTNSYEQY
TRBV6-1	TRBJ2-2	ASSEAPLVPGELF
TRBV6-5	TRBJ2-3	ASSLGGGKGTDTQY
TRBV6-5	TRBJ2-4	ATYSQGPRGNIQY
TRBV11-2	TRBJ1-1	ASSGDRAMNTEAF
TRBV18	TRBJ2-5	ASSPAGLVETQY
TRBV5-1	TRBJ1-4	ASSLGPGGLNNEKLF
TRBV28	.	ASSTRDRSNQPQY
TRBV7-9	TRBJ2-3	ASSLPAGGSTDTQY
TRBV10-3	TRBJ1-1	AIRSGTTNTEAF
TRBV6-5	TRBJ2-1	ASSYSGQPRGNEQF
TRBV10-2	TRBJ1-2	ASRLTGGYGYT
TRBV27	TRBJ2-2	ASKQLGTSGGATYTGELF
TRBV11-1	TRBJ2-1	ASSPGSLTYNEQF
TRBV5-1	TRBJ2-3	ASSLYAGVEGTQY
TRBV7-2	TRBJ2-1	ASSPYPGTSHNEQF
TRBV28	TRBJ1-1	ASSSELVTEAF
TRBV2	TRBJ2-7	ASKVGALGYEQY
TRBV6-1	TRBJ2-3	ASSELAGGPDTQY
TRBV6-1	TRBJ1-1	ASSRDRNTEAF
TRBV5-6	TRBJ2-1	ASSLQAGASYNEQF
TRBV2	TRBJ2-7	ASSDRGGAVYEQY
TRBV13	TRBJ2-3	ASSRSGGGTDTQY
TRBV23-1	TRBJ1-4	ASITGGTTNEKLF
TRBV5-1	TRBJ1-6	ASSGAGSQPLH
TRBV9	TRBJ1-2	ASSHEWEGYGYT
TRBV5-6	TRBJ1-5	ASRRQGSNQPQH
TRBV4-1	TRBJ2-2	ASSHGGTSGFLGELF
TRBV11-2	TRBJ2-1	ASSRDRSSYNEQF